This passage covers 14 T cell receptor beta chains from one sample sequenced in a study of blood T cells in healthy people across ages (dated by TCRdb to about 2015). Libraries were prepared through 5' RACE. Sequencing relied on an Illumina HiSeq 2500. A second PCR of about 6 to 11 cycles was performed with a sample-barcoded 5' primer and a J-beta primer mix. TCRdb reworked the public reads: Q25 trimming with fastp, MiXCR clone assembly, productive beta chains retained. Each entry merges the rows of one CDR3 protein and shows their most common DNA and genes. This sample is represented by some 1,500,000 distinct CDR3 sequences; 35% to 45% of them were singletons. The ten most abundant clones make up over 3.5% of the sample. Sequencing was done on a sample of blood. These receptors were obtained from a young woman in good health.

The table lists this clonotype with a few counts. The V call is TRBV10-3, the J call TRBJ2-7; D is undetermined. Germline V gives CDR1 ENHRY, CDR2 SYGVKD. This CDR3 spans 14 amino acids. Trimming removed 2 bases from V and 5 bases from J, with 13 bases in between. The CDR3: CAISEPSKGHEQYF. CDR3 nucleotides: TGTGCCATCAGTGAGCCCTCGAAAGGGCACGAGCAGTACTTC.

This clonotype occurred a few times. The chain employs TRBV7-2 and TRBJ1-1; D ambiguous. Germline V CDR1 and CDR2: SGHTA, FQGNSA. CDR3 length: 13 amino acids. The germline V and J ends were trimmed by 5 bases and 1 base, with 8 bases remaining between them. In DNA form, the CDR3 reads TGTGCCAGCAGCATTCAAGAGAACACTGAAGCTTTCTTT. It yields the protein CASSIQENTEAFF.

J is TRBJ2-3 and V is TRBV20-1; TRBD2 agrees at 10 bases. Trimming removed 5 bases from V and 1 base from J; junction bases left unmatched: 6. CDR3 size: 15 residues. Germline loops: CDR1 DFQATT, CDR2 SNEGSKA (reference sequence). CDR3 protein: CSASSGTSGTDTQYF. DNA for the CDR3: TGCAGTGCTTCCTCCGGGACTAGCGGCACAGATACGCAGTATTTT.

This sequence joins TRBV14 and TRBJ2-5; maybe TRBD1 (5 bases). The germline gives CDR1 SGHDN, CDR2 FVKESK. CDR3 length: 12 amino acids. Trimming shortened V by 4 bases and J by 11 bases, and 14 bases separated the two germline ends. The CDR3 here is CASSPWQGEQYF. The CDR3 DNA is TGTGCCAGCAGCCCTTGGCAGGGTGAGCAGTACTTC.

This chain uses TRBV20-1 with TRBJ1-6; D is ambiguous. Germline V CDR1 and CDR2: DFQATT, SNEGSKA (reference sequence). This CDR3 has 14 amino acids. Trimming took off 0 bases at V and 6 bases at J, with 9 bases between the two ends. CDR3 amino acids: CSARDPGFNSPLHF. CDR3 coding DNA: TGCAGTGCTAGAGATCCCGGGTTTAATTCACCCCTCCACTTT.

This clonotype was counted a few times. The chain employs TRBV7-9 and TRBJ2-7, with 9 bases matching TRBD2. The germline V gene has CDR1 SEHNR and CDR2 FQNEAQ (reference sequence). V was pared by 0 bases and J by 4 bases, with 4 bases of the junction left unmatched. The CDR3 runs to 15 residues. In nucleotides, the CDR3 is TGTGCCAGCAGCTTAGCTAGCGGGAGCGCTTACGAGCAGTACTTC. This sequence encodes CASSLASGSAYEQYF.

V usage is TRBV10-3 and J usage is TRBJ2-3; 10 bases line up with TRBD1. The CDR3 has 17 residues. J lost 1 base, V lost 5 bases, and 9 bases had no gene match. CDR1 is ENHRY and CDR2 is SYGVKD in the germline V gene. The CDR3, as DNA: TGTGCCATCAGTCAGGCCTCCGGGACAGGGGGCACAGATACGCAGTATTTT. It specifies CAISQASGTGGTDTQYF.

This chain joins TRBV6-6 and TRBJ1-1, with D possibly TRBD1 on 6 matching bases. CDR1 and CDR2 from the germline V gene are MNHNY and SVGAGI (reference sequence). V was shortened by 5 bases and J by 6 bases, with 13 bases between the two germline ends. CDR3 size: 13 residues. The CDR3 spells CASSRDINAEAFF. Written as DNA, the CDR3 is TGTGCCAGCAGTCGGGACATCAACGCTGAAGCTTTCTTT.

J is TRBJ1-6 and V is TRBV13, with 11 bases fitting TRBD1. Germline V gene data show CDR1 as PRHDT and CDR2 as FYEKMQ (reference sequence). This CDR3 is 15 amino acids long. V lost 5 bases, J lost 7 bases, and 4 bases stayed unmatched. In DNA form, the CDR3 reads TGTGCCAGCAGCATTCGGGACAGGGGGAATTCACCCCTCCACTTT. It is translated as CASSIRDRGNSPLHF.

This clonotype has just a few counts. The V call is TRBV4-3, the J call TRBJ2-1; D gene unclear. V was trimmed by 0 bases and J by 2 bases, leaving 11 bases between them. CDR3 length: 16 residues. Germline values: CDR1 LGHNA, CDR2 YSLEER. CDR3 protein: CASSQDSRLAYNEQFF. The DNA of the CDR3 is TGCGCCAGCAGCCAAGATTCCAGGTTAGCCTACAATGAGCAGTTCTTC.

V gene TRBV6-5 combines with J gene TRBJ1-1; possibly TRBD1 for D (6 bases). Germline assignment: CDR1 MNHEY and CDR2 SVGAGI. This CDR3 is 13 amino acids long. V lost 8 bases and J 0 bases, leaving 10 bases between the germline ends. The CDR3 loop is CASQGGLNTEAFF. Written as DNA, the CDR3 is TGTGCCAGCCAAGGGGGATTGAACACTGAAGCTTTCTTT.

V and J are TRBV6-5 and TRBJ2-3, with a possible D match to TRBD1 (6 bases). V dropped 5 bases and J dropped 5 bases, with 11 bases sitting between them. The length of the CDR3 is 13 residues. From germline, CDR1 is MNHEY and CDR2 SVGAGI. The CDR3 sequence: CASSRLTGDTQYF. In DNA form, the CDR3 reads TGTGCCAGCAGTAGATTGACAGGAGATACGCAGTATTTT.

This rearrangement joins TRBV7-9 to TRBJ2-1; D not certain. This CDR3 is 15 amino acids long. The germline V and J ends were trimmed by 5 bases and 4 bases, with 15 bases remaining between them. Germline V gives CDR1 SEHNR, CDR2 FQNEAQ (reference sequence). The CDR3 region is CASSPFLGPYNEQFF. The CDR3 bases are TGTGCCAGCAGCCCCTTTTTAGGCCCTTACAATGAGCAGTTCTTC.

The chain links TRBV20-1 to TRBJ2-1, with 7 nucleotides matching TRBD2. The CDR3 loop spans 13 amino acids. The V segment lost 1 base and the J segment 6 bases; nucleotides outside the gene matches: 3. CDR1 and CDR2 (germline): DFQATT, SNEGSKA (reference sequence). CDR3 sequence reads: CSARAGTTNEQFF. In DNA form, the CDR3 reads TGCAGTGCTAGAGCCGGGACTACCAATGAGCAGTTCTTC.